The 16 T cell receptor beta chains listed next were all sequenced from one sample in a study of T-cell reconstitution after alpha-beta-depleted transplantation in children. As it was prepared, the TCRbeta library received unique molecular identifiers. TCRdb analysed the PCR reads with MiXCR anew, one entry per CDR3 protein. The sample includes hundreds of thousands of distinct CDR3 sequences, roughly 8% seen only once; the top ten take roughly 5.8%. The sequenced sample was PBMCs, mostly from graft donor cells, obtained 180 days after TCRalphabeta/CD19-depleted stem cell transplant. These receptors all come from a male patient aged 10-17 years who had a stem cell transplant for acute lymphoblastic leukemia, so the T cells may come from the graft donor.

This clonotype was detected ten times or more. The chain is built from TRBV4-3 and TRBJ1-6; 8 positions match TRBD1. V shed 1 base and J 7 bases; nucleotides not matched to a gene: 0. Germline lookup yields CDR1 LGHNA and CDR2 YSLEER. The CDR3 extends over 14 amino acids. This CDR3 reads CASSQGQGNSPLHF. For the CDR3, the DNA is TGCGCCAGCAGCCAAGGACAGGGGAATTCACCCCTCCACTTT.

This clonotype was picked up many times. The chain employs TRBV2 and TRBJ2-3, with 11 bases that match TRBD2. CDR3 size: 15 residues. The V and J ends lost 6 bases and 0 bases, in that order; junction bases with no gene match: 2. Germline V gene sequence: CDR1 SNHLY, CDR2 FYNNEI. The DNA for the CDR3 is TGTGCCAGCAGGGCTAGCGGGAGGAGCACAGATACGCAGTATTTT. Amino acid sequence: CASRASGRSTDTQYF. The complete variable domain, with remaining parts taken from reference TRBV2 and TRBJ2-3, reads EPEVTQTPSHQVTQMGQEVILRCVPISNHLYFYWYRQILGQKVEFLVSFYNNEISEKSEIFDDQFSVERPDGSNFTLKIRSTKLEDSAMYFCASRASGRSTDTQYFGPGTRLTVL.

This clonotype was seen ten or more times. The rearrangement uses TRBV20-1 and TRBJ1-3; 9 bases are shared with TRBD1. Germline V gene data show CDR1 as DFQATT and CDR2 as SNEGSKA (reference sequence). The CDR3 is 14 residues long. J lost 0 bases, V lost 6 bases, and 3 bases had no gene match. In nucleotides, the CDR3 is TGCAGTGCGGGGACAGGGAGCTCTGGAAACACCATATATTTT. As protein: CSAGTGSSGNTIYF.

The table lists this clonotype with many counts. The chain combines TRBV18 with TRBJ2-7; D gene uncertain. Trimming removed 3 bases at V and 3 bases at J, with 6 bases between. Germline V gene sequence: CDR1 KGHSH, CDR2 LQKENI. The CDR3 length is 12 residues. The CDR3 nucleotides are TGTGCCAGCTCACCTTCCGACTACGAGCAGTACTTC. Residues: CASSPSDYEQYF.

There are many counts of this clonotype. The chain carries TRBV7-8 and TRBJ1-5, with a possible D match to TRBD1 (5 bases). The CDR3 consists of 15 residues. The V end was cut by 5 bases, the J end by 4 bases, with 15 bases between. Germline V lookup: CDR1 SGHVS, CDR2 FQNEAQ. CDR3 in DNA: TGTGCCAGCAGCACCGGACGGGGGAAGAATCAGCCCCAGCATTTT. Residues: CASSTGRGKNQPQHF.

This clonotype was seen repeatedly, ten times or more. The chain uses TRBV4-2 and TRBJ1-2; weak D call: TRBD1 (5 bases). The CDR3 is made up of 16 amino acids. V lost 6 bases and J lost 4, with 21 bases in between. Germline values: CDR1 LGHNA, CDR2 YNFKEQ. The chain's CDR3 is CASSPREAGKGYGYTF. The CDR3 nucleotides are TGTGCCAGCAGTCCCCGCGAGGCAGGGAAAGGCTATGGCTACACCTTC.

V is TRBV7-6 and J is TRBJ1-1, with 9 bases matching TRBD1. From germline, CDR1 is SGHVS and CDR2 FNYEAQ. V gave up 1 base and J gave up 0 bases; unmatched junction bases: 6. The CDR3 consists of 17 residues. The CDR3 sequence: CASSLGDRVTMNTEAFF. CDR3 DNA sequence: TGTGCCAGCAGCTTAGGGGACAGGGTTACCATGAACACTGAAGCTTTCTTT.

The J gene is TRBJ2-1, the V gene TRBV19; 8 nucleotides line up with TRBD1. V was pared by 9 bases and J by 3 bases, with 4 bases of the junction left unmatched. The CDR3 extends over 13 amino acids. Germline V gene sequence: CDR1 LNHDA, CDR2 SQIVND (reference sequence). The CDR3 DNA is TGTGCCAGCGACAGGGGCTACTACAATGAGCAGTTCTTC. Translation gives CASDRGYYNEQFF.

This clonotype was observed a few times. The chain carries TRBV5-4 and TRBJ2-2, with 7 nucleotides matching TRBD1. Trimming cost V 1 base and J 4 bases; bases outside gene matches: 4. The CDR3 covers 15 residues. Germline V gene data show CDR1 as SGHNT and CDR2 as YYREEE (reference sequence). The CDR3 loop reads CASSLLTGVTGELFF. Here the CDR3 DNA reads TGTGCCAGCAGCTTGCTTACAGGGGTCACCGGGGAGCTGTTTTTT. The whole variable domain, remainder taken from reference TRBV5-4 and TRBJ2-2, is ETGVTQSPTHLIKTRGQQVTLRCSSQSGHNTVSWYQQALGQGPQFIFQYYREEENGRGNFPPRFSGLQFPNYSSELNVNALELDDSALYLCASSLLTGVTGELFFGEGSRLTVL.

The chain is built from TRBV20-1 and TRBJ2-3; 10 nucleotides align to TRBD2. Germline V lookup: CDR1 DFQATT, CDR2 SNEGSKA (reference sequence). V trimming: 1 base; J trimming: 10 bases; junction bases outside the gene matches: 11. The CDR3 covers 15 residues. The CDR3 DNA is TGCAGTGCTAGAGCGCTAGCGGGGGTCCTGGGGGCGCAGTATTTT. It encodes CSARALAGVLGAQYF.

This sequence joins TRBV11-2 and TRBJ2-3, with a tentative D call TRBD2 (6 bases). Germline V gene lookup returns CDR1 SGHAT and CDR2 FQNNGV. The CDR3 length is 14 residues. The V end lost 3 bases, the J end lost 7 bases, and 14 bases lay between the germline ends. CDR3 sequence: CASSFLAAPHTQYF. DNA for the CDR3: TGTGCCAGCAGCTTTTTAGCGGCCCCCCATACGCAGTATTTT.

This clonotype was seen more than once but under ten times. J is TRBJ2-3 and V is TRBV24-1; D unclear. The CDR3 covers 11 residues. Trimming pared 6 bases from V and 5 bases from J, leaving 5 bases between. The V gene's germline CDR1 is KGHDR and CDR2 SFDVKD. CDR3 region: CATSFQDTQYF. In nucleotides, the CDR3 is TGTGCCACCAGTTTCCAAGATACGCAGTATTTT.

This clonotype was seen many times. CDR3 DNA sequence: TGTGCCAGCAGTTACTTCCGACAGGAGGAGACCCAGTACTTC. Its translation is CASSYFRQEETQYF. The chain recombines TRBV6-2 or TRBV6-3 with TRBJ2-5, with D possibly matching TRBD1 (6 bases). The CDR3 has 14 amino acids. Germline V lookup: CDR1 MNHEY, CDR2 SVGEGT. Trimming took off 1 base at V and 5 bases at J, with 11 bases between the two ends.

Concerning this clonotype: A read error is possible here, since a much larger clone lies one base away. This chain joins TRBV12-3 or TRBV12-4 and TRBJ1-1; D not certain. V lost 2 bases and J 12 bases, leaving 10 bases between the germline ends. The CDR3 consists of 11 residues. The CDR3 loop reads CASSLSTDSFF. CDR3 nucleotide sequence: TGTGCCAGCAGTTTAAGCACTGACTCTTTCTTT.

This clonotype was recorded at least ten times. The V gene is TRBV12-3 or TRBV12-4, the J gene TRBJ1-1; the D is unclear. The CDR3 is 13 residues long. Trimming took off 5 bases at V and 6 bases at J, with 13 bases between the two ends. CDR3 sequence reads: CASSLQVVAEAFF. The CDR3 DNA reads TGTGCCAGCAGTCTCCAGGTTGTGGCTGAAGCTTTCTTT.

This clonotype was recorded many times. The chain is built from TRBV9 and TRBJ2-5; TRBD2 matches at 13 bases. The J segment lost 1 base and the V segment lost 0 bases, leaving 0 bases of the junction unmatched. The germline V gene has CDR1 SGDLS and CDR2 YYNGEE. This CDR3 spans 16 amino acids. CDR3 bases: TGTGCCAGCAGCGTAGGGACTAGCGGGGGCCAAGAGACCCAGTACTTC. Protein product: CASSVGTSGGQETQYF.